Listed here is a single TCR beta chain. There are a few counts of this clonotype. The antigen it recognizes is unknown. The input lacks base qualities; no much larger clone sits a single base away. The source of the sample is a study of response to subunit inactivated influenza vaccine (dated 2018 in TCRdb). For context, the study as a whole: The study used deep quantitative T cell receptor repertoire profiling to track responses to a trivalent subunit inactivated influenza vaccine.

General findings and caveats noted by the study authors: The authors suggested that each seasonal influenza vaccination may recruit only a limited number of new T cells.

V is cut back by 2 bases and J by 2 bases, with 7 bases in the junction unmatched. From the germline V gene, CDR1 is KGHDR and CDR2 is SFDVKD. The CDR3 holds 18 amino acids from the cysteine to the phenylalanine. Only the CDR3 DNA stays, 54 bases, in frame from base 1. Library prep was done by RT-PCR. The listed sequencing device is Illumina HiSeq 2500. TCRdb reanalyzed the raw reads on its own, using fastp at Q25 for trimming and MiXCR for clone calling, and kept in-frame beta chains. A single entry per CDR3 protein holds the most common genes and DNA from its merged rows. Across this sample there are about 570,000 distinct CDR3 sequences, with roughly 12% seen only once. Clones ranked in the top ten supply approximately 11% of the sample. The same specimen was also included in a second study, on T cells expressing NK-cell markers. According to the second study: TCR beta cDNA libraries were prepared using 5'RACE template switching, which introduced a universal primer site and unique molecular identifiers. In sorted CD3+CD56+NKG2C+, CD3+CD56+NKG2C- and CD3+CD56-NKG2C+ T-cell subsets from roughly 8 donors, TCR beta-chain repertoires were profiled. Among the eight sequenced donors, only one was HCMV-seronegative, while the other seven were HCMV-seropositive. To restrict sorting to alphabetaTCR-expressing T cells, an anti-gammadeltaTCR antibody was added in several experiments. In roughly 6 donors, the dominant CD3+CD56+NKG2C+ clonotypes were among the top 10 CD8+ clonotypes and accounted for about 1.0-7.5% of CD8+ T cells. Those dominant clonotypes were again the most abundant among CD3+CD56-NKG2C+ cells in four donors, at about 28.3-65%. Whether the expanded NKG2C-expressing T cell clones were specific for HCMV antigens was left unclear. Randomly selected healthy volunteers, three men and five women, were used as the eight sequenced donors. To determine HCMV serostatus, a commercial ELISA kit was used to detect HCMV-specific IgG in serum. Ficoll density gradient centrifugation was used to isolate peripheral blood mononuclear cells from blood. For about 6 donors, unsorted PBMC were also used to sequence bulk peripheral blood T-cell repertoires. cDNA synthesis was primed from the TCR beta constant segment and was followed by two successive PCR amplification steps. The libraries were sequenced on Illumina HiSeq 2000/2500, MiSeq or NextSeq, producing 2 x 150 bp reads. MIGEC was used to demultiplex reads and group reads by UMI, and MiTCR was used to assemble and quantify clonotypes. To remove erroneous sequences, TCR cDNA sequences were retained only when supported by two or more reads. The tcR package was used for downstream repertoire analysis, and clonotypes were matched between fractions using CDR3 nucleotide sequence together with V segment. VDJmatch was used to annotate antigen specificity against VDJdb, with one amino acid substitution in CDR3 allowed.

The rearrangement combines TRBV24-1 with TRBJ2-3; TRBD1 aligns with 12 central bases. The receptor was isolated from a man aged 45-60 years who received an inactivated influenza vaccine. Donor details come from another sample of the same person, matched by shared clones. Sequences were derived from PBMCs from blood, sampled on the day of vaccination. The CDR3: CATSDSPGTGGSTDTQYF. The nucleotides are TGTGCCACCAGTGATTCGCCCGGGACAGGGGGCTCCACAGATACGCAGTATTTT.